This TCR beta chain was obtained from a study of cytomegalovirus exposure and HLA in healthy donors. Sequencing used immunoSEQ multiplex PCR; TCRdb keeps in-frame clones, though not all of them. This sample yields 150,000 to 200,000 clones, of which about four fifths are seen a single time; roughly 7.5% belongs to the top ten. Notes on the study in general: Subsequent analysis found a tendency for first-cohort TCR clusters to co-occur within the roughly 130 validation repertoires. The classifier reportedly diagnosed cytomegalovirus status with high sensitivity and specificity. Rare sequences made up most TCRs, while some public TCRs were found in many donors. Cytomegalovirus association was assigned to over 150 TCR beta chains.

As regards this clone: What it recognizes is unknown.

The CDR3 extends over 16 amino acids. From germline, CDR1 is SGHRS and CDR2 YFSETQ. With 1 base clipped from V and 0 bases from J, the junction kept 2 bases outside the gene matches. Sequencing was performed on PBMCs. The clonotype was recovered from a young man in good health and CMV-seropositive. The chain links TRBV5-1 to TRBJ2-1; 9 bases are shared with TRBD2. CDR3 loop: CASSLSSGASYNEQFF. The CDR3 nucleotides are TGCGCCAGCAGCTTGTCTAGCGGGGCCTCCTACAATGAGCAGTTCTTC.